This entry lists 9 T cell receptor beta chains sequenced from one sample in a study of OX40 agonist ivuxolimab in advanced cancers. Clones were sequenced by immunoSEQ multiplex PCR, and TCRdb holds only the in-frame ones, with some missing. Of about 70,000 clones listed, more than 90% are singletons. Sequencing was performed on CD4+ or CD8+ T cells sorted from blood, taken in a trial of the OX40 agonist ivuxolimab. These receptors all come from an adult with an advanced solid tumor such as melanoma, head and neck, liver or kidney cancer.

The rearrangement links TRBV29-1 to TRBJ2-7; maybe TRBD2 (6 bases). Per the germline V gene, CDR1 is SQVTM and CDR2 is ANQGSEA. The V end was cut by 1 base, the J end by 2 bases, with 18 bases between. This CDR3 has 16 residues. CDR3 sequence reads: CSVEGPTYGSPYEQYF. The CDR3 coding sequence is TGCAGCGTTGAAGGTCCGACCTACGGGAGTCCCTACGAGCAGTACTTC.

This chain connects TRBV6-1 to TRBJ1-4, with D tentatively TRBD1 (5 bases). From germline, CDR1 is MNHNS and CDR2 SASEGT. The CDR3 contains 15 residues. Trimming took off 6 bases at V and 3 bases at J, with 14 bases between the two ends. The CDR3 sequence is CASSRGVSANEKLFF. CDR3 nucleotide sequence: TGTGCCAGCAGCCGAGGGGTTTCGGCTAATGAAAAACTGTTTTTT.

The gene calls are TRBV9 and TRBJ2-1; a weak D match, TRBD2 (6 bases). There are 16 residues in the CDR3. Germline CDR1 is SGDLS and CDR2 is YYNGEE. The ends were cut back, 3 bases at V and 8 bases at J, with 21 bases in the middle. The CDR3 loop is CASSAPGLNTVHEQFF. The CDR3 nucleotides are TGTGCCAGCAGCGCACCGGGACTCAATACCGTCCATGAGCAGTTCTTC. The full variable domain, rest sourced from reference TRBV9 and TRBJ2-1, is DSGVTQTPKHLITATGQRVTLRCSPRSGDLSVYWYQQSLDQGLQFLIQYYNGEERAKGNILERFSAQQFPDLHSELNLSSLELGDSALYFCASSAPGLNTVHEQFFGPGTRLTVL.

The chain combines TRBV2 with TRBJ2-1; 11 bases agree with TRBD2. CDR3 length: 17 residues. V trimming: 10 bases; J trimming: 6 bases; junction bases outside the gene matches: 17. CDR1 is SNHLY and CDR2 is FYNNEI in the germline V gene. The CDR3 loop reads CAISRGEFSGRANEQFF. CDR3 DNA sequence: TGTGCCATCTCTAGGGGGGAATTTAGCGGGAGGGCCAATGAGCAGTTCTTC.

The rearrangement joins TRBV7-9 to TRBJ2-3; no clear D gene. The CDR3 has 13 amino acids. The germline CDR1 and CDR2 sequences are SEHNR and FQNEAQ (reference sequence). Trimming left V 5 bases short and J 9 bases short, with 15 bases between. In nucleotides, the CDR3 is TGTGCCAGCAGCCTCGGCCCTTTTTCAACGCAGTATTTT. It is translated as CASSLGPFSTQYF.

The chain is built from TRBV6-5 and TRBJ2-5; 8 bases agree with TRBD1. The CDR3 has 15 residues. Trimming removed 2 bases from V and 13 bases from J; junction bases left unmatched: 15. CDR1 and CDR2 (germline): MNHEY, SVGAGI. CDR3: CASSYGRGQNLKSYF. DNA for the CDR3: TGTGCCAGCAGTTACGGCAGGGGGCAGAACCTTAAATCGTACTTC.

The V gene is TRBV6-1, the J gene TRBJ1-1; no reliable D call. Germline V gene lookup returns CDR1 MNHNS and CDR2 SASEGT. This CDR3 contains 13 residues. V was shortened by 10 bases and J by 4 bases, with 16 bases between the two germline ends. The CDR3 loop is CATPGYSSTEAFF. The CDR3 DNA follows: TGTGCCACCCCGGGGTACTCGAGCACTGAAGCTTTCTTT.

The J gene is TRBJ2-7, the V gene TRBV14; 13 bases align to TRBD2. Trimming removed 4 bases from V and 6 bases from J; junction bases left unmatched: 6. Per the germline V gene, CDR1 is SGHDN and CDR2 is FVKESK. The CDR3 contains 15 residues. CDR3 loop: CASSPTSGRAGEQYF. CDR3 nucleotides: TGTGCCAGCAGCCCAACTAGCGGGAGGGCCGGCGAGCAGTACTTC. Based on the CDR3 plus reference TRBV14 and TRBJ2-7, the full variable domain is EAGVTQFPSHSVIEKGQTVTLRCDPISGHDNLYWYRRVMGKEIKFLLHFVKESKQDESGMPNNRFLAERTGGTYSTLKVQPAELEDSGVYFCASSPTSGRAGEQYFGPGTRLTVT.

The chain joins TRBV19 to TRBJ2-3; D perhaps matches TRBD2 (5 bases). Germline loops: CDR1 LNHDA, CDR2 SQIVND (reference sequence). The CDR3 totals 12 residues. The V end lost 10 bases, the J end lost 3 bases, and 11 bases lay between the germline ends. The CDR3 nucleotides are TGTGCCACCAAGAGGGTGACAGATACGCAGTATTTT. Its protein is CATKRVTDTQYF. The complete variable domain, with remaining parts taken from reference TRBV19 and TRBJ2-3, reads DGGITQSPKYLFRKEGQNVTLSCEQNLNHDAMYWYRQDPGQGLRLIYYSQIVNDFQKGDIAEGYSVSREKKESFPLTVTSAQKNPTAFYLCATKRVTDTQYFGPGTRLTVL.